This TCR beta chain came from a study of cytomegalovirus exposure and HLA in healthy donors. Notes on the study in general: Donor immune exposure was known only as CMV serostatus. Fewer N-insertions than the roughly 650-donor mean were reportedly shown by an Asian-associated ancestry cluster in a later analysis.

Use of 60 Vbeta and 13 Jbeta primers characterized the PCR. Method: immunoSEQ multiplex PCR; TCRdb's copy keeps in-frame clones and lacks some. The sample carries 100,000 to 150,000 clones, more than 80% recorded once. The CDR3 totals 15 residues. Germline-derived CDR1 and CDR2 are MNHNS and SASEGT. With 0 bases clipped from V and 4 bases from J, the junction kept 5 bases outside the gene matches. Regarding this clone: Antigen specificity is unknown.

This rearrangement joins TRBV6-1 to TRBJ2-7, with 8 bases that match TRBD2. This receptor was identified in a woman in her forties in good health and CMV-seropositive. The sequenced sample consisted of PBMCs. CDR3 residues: CASSEAAAGGYEQYF. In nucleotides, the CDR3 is TGTGCCAGCAGTGAAGCGGCCGCGGGGGGTTACGAGCAGTACTTC.